This T cell receptor (beta chain) was sequenced during a study of CD8+CD57+ T cells in acquired aplastic anemia. Study-level results: Statistical testing detected no significant gap in CD8+ Simpson's diversity between patients and controls.

This clonotype was found many times. Its antigen is still unknown. Genomic DNA served as template for TCR beta VDJ and CDR3 profiling. TCRdb re-derived calls from the reads in MiXCR, one entry per CDR3 protein. The sample has about 290,000 distinct CDR3 sequences, 56% seen once; the top ten hold roughly 1.2%. Deletions cut 8 bases from V and 3 bases from J, with 13 bases between. Germline V gene sequence: CDR1 MGHDK, CDR2 SYGVNS. The CDR3 spans 13 residues. For sequencing, patients were chosen who had shown expansion of CD8+CD57+ cells by flow cytometry. Sequencing was done on a sample of sorted CD4+, CD8+, or CD8+CD57+ T cells (not recorded which) from PBMCs. The chain carries TRBV25-1 and TRBJ1-2; perhaps TRBD1 as D (5 bases). This sequence originates from a human donor with aplastic anemia. DNA of the CDR3: TGTGCCAGCGGGTGGGGGGGGGACTATGGCTACACCTTC. Translation: CASGWGGDYGYTF.